This T cell receptor (beta chain) was profiled in a study of human T cells and chemical hapten exposure. Overall study context: Affected patients, primarily female, had alopecia areata, totalis or universalis.

The V end lost 2 bases, the J end lost 10 bases, and 12 bases lay between the germline ends. Germline values: CDR1 MNHEY, CDR2 SVGAGI. This CDR3 has 13 residues. A note on this clonotype: Antigen: not known.

MiXCR, applied by TCRdb to the RACE reads, yields one record per CDR3 protein. The sample holds around 130,000 distinct CDR3 sequences, over 9% seen once. Study-wide findings and caveats: The study found expanded TCRs formed significantly more large CDR3 similarity clusters than controls. Patch test score was positively correlated with the counts of TCRs that had expanded at PT1.

Documented time point: patch test 3, about 24 weeks after DPC sensitization. Sample treatment: therapeutic diphenylcyclopropenone sensitization with weekly scalp DPC. The study enrolled 18 to 70-year-old alopecia patients suitable for DPC. This sequence originates from a woman aged 50 to 60 with alopecia areata. Some clones in this sample may be carry-over from other donors' samples. This specimen consisted of whole blood, obtained in connection with sensitization to the hapten diphenylcyclopropenone (DPC). The rearrangement uses TRBV6-5 and TRBJ2-1; perhaps TRBD1 as D (6 bases). The CDR3, as DNA: TGTGCCAGCAGTTACGGGGCAGGGGTCGAGCAGTTCTTC. Residues: CASSYGAGVEQFF.